Listed below are T cell receptor beta chains from one sample, sequenced in a study of blood T cell repertoires in COVID-19. Libraries were prepared by immunoSEQ multiplex PCR; TCRdb keeps only in-frame clonotypes and omits some of them. The table shows roughly 500,000 clones, with 88% occurring only once. Specimen: PBMCs or T cells enriched from blood (not recorded which). Receptors were obtained from a woman aged 60-75 years who had recovered from COVID-19. Each CDR3 is given with its conserved first and last residue. The order of the fields is V gene, D gene, clone size, J gene, CDR3 DNA, CDR3 protein. The D gene is left open where the match is weak. A clone size is listed for some rows: how often the clone was seen (once, few, many), or a class if it is expanded.

V gene: TRBV5-1; D gene: .; clone size: .; J gene: TRBJ2-4; CDR3 DNA: TGCGCCAGCAGCTGGAGGGATCAGGCAAACATTCAGTACTTC; CDR3 protein: CASSWRDQANIQYF
V gene: TRBV5-1; D gene: .; clone size: .; J gene: TRBJ1-6; CDR3 DNA: TGCGCCAGCAGCTTGTCAGGGACCTATAATTCACCCCTCCACTTT; CDR3 protein: CASSLSGTYNSPLHF
V gene: TRBV24-1; D gene: .; clone size: .; J gene: TRBJ1-1; CDR3 DNA: TGTGCCACCAGTGAAGGGGGAGTGAACACTGAAGCTTTCTTT; CDR3 protein: CATSEGGVNTEAFF
V gene: TRBV6-5; D gene: TRBD1; clone size: .; J gene: TRBJ2-7; CDR3 DNA: TGTGCCAGCAAGGGACAGGGACAGGTCTACGAGCAGTACTTC; CDR3 protein: CASKGQGQVYEQYF
V gene: TRBV5-1; D gene: TRBD2; clone size: .; J gene: TRBJ2-5; CDR3 DNA: TGCGCCAGCAGCTTCACACTAGCGGGGGAGGAGACCCAGTACTTC; CDR3 protein: CASSFTLAGEETQYF
V gene: TRBV4-1; D gene: .; clone size: .; J gene: TRBJ1-4; CDR3 DNA: TGCGCCAGCAGCCAAGCGGTCACTAATGAAAAACTGTTTTTT; CDR3 protein: CASSQAVTNEKLFF
V gene: TRBV7-9; D gene: .; clone size: .; J gene: TRBJ1-6; CDR3 DNA: TGTGCCAGCAGCTTGCCAACCGGGACATCCCTCCACTTT; CDR3 protein: CASSLPTGTSLHF
V gene: TRBV5-1; D gene: TRBD1; clone size: once; J gene: TRBJ1-4; CDR3 DNA: TGCGCCAGCAGCCAAGGGACCGACAGGGGCGAAAAACTGTTTTTT; CDR3 protein: CASSQGTDRGEKLFF
V gene: TRBV28; D gene: .; clone size: .; J gene: TRBJ2-2; CDR3 DNA: TGTGCCAGCAGTGCAGTGATCGGGGAGCTGTTTTTT; CDR3 protein: CASSAVIGELFF
V gene: TRBV24-1; D gene: .; clone size: .; J gene: TRBJ1-5; CDR3 DNA: TGTGCCACCAGTCCCCAGGGGAGCAATCAGCCCCAGCATTTT; CDR3 protein: CATSPQGSNQPQHF
V gene: TRBV3-1/TRBV3-2; D gene: .; clone size: .; J gene: TRBJ2-3; CDR3 DNA: TGTGCCAGCAGCCCTCTTAGCGTCAGAGATACGCAGTATTTT; CDR3 protein: CASSPLSVRDTQYF
V gene: TRBV7-2; D gene: .; clone size: .; J gene: TRBJ1-1; CDR3 DNA: TGTGCCAGCAGCTTAACAATCAACACTGAAGCTTTCTTT; CDR3 protein: CASSLTINTEAFF
V gene: TRBV5-1; D gene: .; clone size: .; J gene: TRBJ2-3; CDR3 DNA: TGCGCCAGCAGCTTGGACAGGTATACGCAGTATTTT; CDR3 protein: CASSLDRYTQYF
V gene: TRBV7-2; D gene: .; clone size: .; J gene: TRBJ1-1; CDR3 DNA: TGTGCCAGCAGCCAGCAGGTTAACACTGAAGCTTTCTTT; CDR3 protein: CASSQQVNTEAFF
V gene: TRBV2; D gene: TRBD1; clone size: .; J gene: TRBJ1-2; CDR3 DNA: TGTGCCAGCAGTGTGGGACAGGGGGTTTTCTATGGCTACACCTTC; CDR3 protein: CASSVGQGVFYGYTF
V gene: TRBV18; D gene: .; clone size: .; J gene: TRBJ1-5; CDR3 DNA: TGTGCCAGCTCACCAGAGGTAGCCAACGGGAATCAGCCCCAGCATTTT; CDR3 protein: CASSPEVANGNQPQHF
V gene: TRBV5-6; D gene: TRBD1; clone size: .; J gene: TRBJ1-5; CDR3 DNA: TGTGCCAGCAGCTTCCCGACAGGGGAGGCAGGGCAGCCCCAGCATTTT; CDR3 protein: CASSFPTGEAGQPQHF
V gene: TRBV11-2; D gene: TRBD1; clone size: .; J gene: TRBJ2-3; CDR3 DNA: TGTGCCAGCGCCCGGACAGGTCTAGCCACAGCAGATACGCAGTATTTT; CDR3 protein: CASARTGLATADTQYF
V gene: TRBV14; D gene: TRBD1; clone size: .; J gene: TRBJ1-2; CDR3 DNA: TGTGCCAGCAGCCAAGTGGTAGGGGGCGCCTATGGCTACACCTTC; CDR3 protein: CASSQVVGGAYGYTF
V gene: TRBV24-1; D gene: .; clone size: .; J gene: TRBJ1-4; CDR3 DNA: TGTGCCACCAGTGAAGGAGGGACTAATGAAAAACTGTTTTTT; CDR3 protein: CATSEGGTNEKLFF
V gene: TRBV6-4; D gene: .; clone size: .; J gene: TRBJ1-5; CDR3 DNA: TGTGCCAGCAGTGACGCAGATAGCAATCAGCCCCAGCATTTT; CDR3 protein: CASSDADSNQPQHF
V gene: TRBV27; D gene: TRBD2; clone size: .; J gene: TRBJ2-1; CDR3 DNA: TGTGCCAGCAGTTTCGTAGCGGGGGGATACAATGAGCAGTTCTTC; CDR3 protein: CASSFVAGGYNEQFF
V gene: TRBV30; D gene: .; clone size: .; J gene: TRBJ1-1; CDR3 DNA: TGTGCCTGGAGGAGAGTGCAGGGGAGGGGGAACACTGAAGCTTTCTTT; CDR3 protein: CAWRRVQGRGNTEAFF
V gene: TRBV27; D gene: TRBD1; clone size: .; J gene: TRBJ2-3; CDR3 DNA: TGTGCCACGAACCCGGGACAGGGGCAGGGCACAGATACGCAGTATTTT; CDR3 protein: CATNPGQGQGTDTQYF
V gene: TRBV19; D gene: .; clone size: .; J gene: TRBJ1-2; CDR3 DNA: TGTGCCAGTAGTATAGACCGCCTATATGGCTACACCTTC; CDR3 protein: CASSIDRLYGYTF
V gene: TRBV5-1; D gene: TRBD2; clone size: .; J gene: TRBJ2-7; CDR3 DNA: TGCGCCAGCAGCTTGCAAGCGGGGGGCCTCTACGAGCAGTACTTC; CDR3 protein: CASSLQAGGLYEQYF
V gene: TRBV2; D gene: TRBD1; clone size: .; J gene: TRBJ2-3; CDR3 DNA: TGTGCCAGCAAGAGACAGGGTTACACAGATACGCAGTATTTT; CDR3 protein: CASKRQGYTDTQYF
V gene: TRBV5-1; D gene: TRBD2; clone size: .; J gene: TRBJ2-5; CDR3 DNA: TGCGCCAGCAGCTCGGGGGGGACGGAGACCCAGTACTTC; CDR3 protein: CASSSGGTETQYF
V gene: TRBV24-1; D gene: .; clone size: .; J gene: TRBJ2-1; CDR3 DNA: TGTGCCACCAGTGATAGGGGGGGCAGCATCAATGAGCAGTTCTTC; CDR3 protein: CATSDRGGSINEQFF
V gene: TRBV4-2; D gene: TRBD1; clone size: .; J gene: TRBJ2-1; CDR3 DNA: TGTGCCAGCAGCCAGAGGACAGGGACCTACAATGAGCAGTTCTTC; CDR3 protein: CASSQRTGTYNEQFF
V gene: TRBV2; D gene: .; clone size: .; J gene: TRBJ2-2; CDR3 DNA: TGTGCCAGCAATATTTACACCGGGGAGCTGTTTTTT; CDR3 protein: CASNIYTGELFF
V gene: TRBV5-6; D gene: TRBD1; clone size: .; J gene: TRBJ2-7; CDR3 DNA: TGTGCCAGCAGCACCTCCGGGACAGGGGCCTACTACGAGCAGTACTTC; CDR3 protein: CASSTSGTGAYYEQYF
V gene: TRBV24-1; D gene: TRBD1; clone size: .; J gene: TRBJ1-2; CDR3 DNA: TGTGCCACCAGTGACCACGACAGGGGTCAGTCATATGGCTACACCTTC; CDR3 protein: CATSDHDRGQSYGYTF
V gene: TRBV30; D gene: .; clone size: .; J gene: TRBJ2-1; CDR3 DNA: TGTGCCTGGAGTGTAGCTATCATGCGGTTCTTC; CDR3 protein: CAWSVAIMRFF
V gene: TRBV7-2; D gene: .; clone size: .; J gene: TRBJ2-6; CDR3 DNA: TGTGCCAGCAGCTTATTGGCGACCCAGGGCTCTGGGGCCAACGTCCTGACTTTC; CDR3 protein: CASSLLATQGSGANVLTF
V gene: TRBV6-5; D gene: TRBD1; clone size: few; J gene: TRBJ1-6; CDR3 DNA: TGTGCCAGCAGCAGGGGGAAGGATTCACCCCTCCACTTT; CDR3 protein: CASSRGKDSPLHF
V gene: TRBV6-6; D gene: TRBD1; clone size: .; J gene: TRBJ1-1; CDR3 DNA: TGTGCCAGCAGTTACACGACAGGGAGGAATGAAGCTTTCTTT; CDR3 protein: CASSYTTGRNEAFF
V gene: TRBV18; D gene: TRBD2; clone size: .; J gene: TRBJ2-3; CDR3 DNA: TGTGCCAGCTCACCGTACACTAGCGGGATAACAGATACGCAGTATTTT; CDR3 protein: CASSPYTSGITDTQYF
V gene: TRBV5-1; D gene: .; clone size: .; J gene: TRBJ1-6; CDR3 DNA: TGCGCCAGCAGCGACGTTGACAGGTCGAGTACAAGTTCACCCCTCCACTTT; CDR3 protein: CASSDVDRSSTSSPLHF
V gene: TRBV6-4; D gene: .; clone size: .; J gene: TRBJ2-1; CDR3 DNA: TGTGCCAGCAGCCCTGGCCTAGCTTTTCCGCGGGGTGAGCAGTTCTTC; CDR3 protein: CASSPGLAFPRGEQFF
V gene: TRBV19; D gene: .; clone size: .; J gene: TRBJ1-2; CDR3 DNA: TGTGCCAGTAGTCCACGGGGGGCGCTGGGTGGCTACACCTTC; CDR3 protein: CASSPRGALGGYTF
V gene: TRBV5-6; D gene: .; clone size: .; J gene: TRBJ1-1; CDR3 DNA: TGTGCCAGCAGCTTGAGGGCGGGGGTGAACACTGAAGCTTTCTTT; CDR3 protein: CASSLRAGVNTEAFF
V gene: TRBV21-1; D gene: .; clone size: .; J gene: TRBJ1-5; CDR3 DNA: TGTGCCAGCCGACGTGAGGGAAATCAGCCCCAGCATTTT; CDR3 protein: CASRREGNQPQHF
V gene: TRBV6-5; D gene: .; clone size: .; J gene: TRBJ1-2; CDR3 DNA: TGTGCCAGCACCACTGGGACTTACAGGAGCGGCTACACCTTC; CDR3 protein: CASTTGTYRSGYTF
V gene: TRBV3-1/TRBV3-2; D gene: TRBD2; clone size: once; J gene: TRBJ2-7; CDR3 DNA: TGTGCCAGCAGCCTACCCGCCCGGGAGGGCGAGCAGTACTTC; CDR3 protein: CASSLPAREGEQYF
V gene: TRBV5-1; D gene: TRBD1; clone size: .; J gene: TRBJ1-5; CDR3 DNA: TGCGCCAGCAGCCCGGGGACAGGGGGCCTTCAGCCCCAGCATTTT; CDR3 protein: CASSPGTGGLQPQHF